This T cell receptor beta chain was obtained from a study of blood T cells in healthy people across ages. In the study overall: About one barcoded beta molecule per two T cells came from capture by template switching.

At least 5.5 micrograms of total RNA were extracted per sample. Per germline, CDR1 MNHEY and CDR2 SMNVEV (reference sequence). This CDR3 spans 15 amino acids. V lost 1 base and J lost 2, with 8 bases in between. With a J-beta primer mix and a sample-barcoded 5' primer, a second PCR ran roughly 6 to 11 cycles. MiXCR, run by TCRdb on the 5' RACE reads, gives a single entry per CDR3 protein. The sample consists of a few hundred thousand distinct CDR3 sequences, roughly a quarter of them appearing once. These data also formed part of another study, on T cells of mothers and their children.

Material: blood. The chain uses TRBV27 and TRBJ2-2; the D gene could be TRBD1 or TRBD2 (6 bases each). The sequence derives from a boy between 2 and 10 years old in good health. The CDR3 here is CASSLWGANTGELFF. The CDR3 region has the DNA TGTGCCAGCAGTTTATGGGGGGCCAACACCGGGGAGCTGTTTTTT.